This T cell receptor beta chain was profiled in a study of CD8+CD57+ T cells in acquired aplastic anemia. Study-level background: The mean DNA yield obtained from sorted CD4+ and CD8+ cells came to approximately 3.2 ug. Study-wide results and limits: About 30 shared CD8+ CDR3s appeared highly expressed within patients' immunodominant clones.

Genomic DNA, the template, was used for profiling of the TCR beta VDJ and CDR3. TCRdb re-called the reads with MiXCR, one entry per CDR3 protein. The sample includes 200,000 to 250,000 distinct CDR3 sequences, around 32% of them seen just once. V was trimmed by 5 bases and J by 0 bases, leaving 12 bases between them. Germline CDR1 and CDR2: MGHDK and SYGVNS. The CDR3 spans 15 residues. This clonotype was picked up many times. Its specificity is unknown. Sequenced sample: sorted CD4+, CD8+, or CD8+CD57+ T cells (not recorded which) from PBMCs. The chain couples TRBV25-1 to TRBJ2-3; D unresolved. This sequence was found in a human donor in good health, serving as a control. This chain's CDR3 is CASSHPGTSTDTQYF. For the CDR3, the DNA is TGTGCCAGCAGTCACCCCGGAACTAGCACAGATACGCAGTATTTT.